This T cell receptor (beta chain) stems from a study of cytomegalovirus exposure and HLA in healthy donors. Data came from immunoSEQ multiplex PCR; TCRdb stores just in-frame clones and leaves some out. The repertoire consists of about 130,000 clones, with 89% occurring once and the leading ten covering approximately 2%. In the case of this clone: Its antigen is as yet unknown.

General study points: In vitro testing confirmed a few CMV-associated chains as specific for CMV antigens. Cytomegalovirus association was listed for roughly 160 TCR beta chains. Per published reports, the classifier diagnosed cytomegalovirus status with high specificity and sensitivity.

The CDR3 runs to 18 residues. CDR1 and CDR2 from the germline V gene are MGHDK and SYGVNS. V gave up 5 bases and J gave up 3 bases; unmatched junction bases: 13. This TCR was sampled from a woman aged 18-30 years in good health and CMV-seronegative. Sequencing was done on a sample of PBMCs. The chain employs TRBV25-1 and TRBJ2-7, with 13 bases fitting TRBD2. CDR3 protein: CASSLSWGLAGKGYEQYF. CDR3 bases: TGTGCCAGCAGTCTCTCGTGGGGACTAGCGGGAAAGGGCTACGAGCAGTACTTC.